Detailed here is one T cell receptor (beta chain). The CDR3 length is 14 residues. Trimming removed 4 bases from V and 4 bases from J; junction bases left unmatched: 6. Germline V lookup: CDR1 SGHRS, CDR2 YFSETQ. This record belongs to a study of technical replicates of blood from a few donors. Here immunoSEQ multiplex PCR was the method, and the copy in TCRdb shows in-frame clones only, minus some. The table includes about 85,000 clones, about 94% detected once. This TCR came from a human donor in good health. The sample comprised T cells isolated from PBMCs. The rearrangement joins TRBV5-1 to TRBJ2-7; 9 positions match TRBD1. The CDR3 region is CASSGGQGGYEQYF. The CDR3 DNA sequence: TGCGCCAGCAGCGGGGGACAGGGTGGGTACGAGCAGTACTTC. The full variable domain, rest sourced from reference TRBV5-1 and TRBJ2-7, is KAGVTQTPRYLIKTRGQQVTLSCSPISGHRSVSWYQQTPGQGLQFLFEYFSETQRNKGNFPGRFSGRQFSNSRSEMNVSTLELGDSALYLCASSGGQGGYEQYFGPGTRLTVT.